This TCR beta chain was recovered during a study of blood T cell repertoires in COVID-19. Study background: Both acute and convalescent COVID-19 samples were obtained from the United States, Italy and Spain. T cells, B-cell-depleted T cells, or PBMCs supplied cDNA or gDNA.

J gave up 4 bases and V 4 bases, and 6 bases lay outside the gene matches. This CDR3 region has 14 residues. Per the germline V gene, CDR1 is MNHEY and CDR2 is SVGAGI. Per the study methods: Estimation of nucleated cell counts relied on the amplification of reference gene primers. Some clones are missing from TCRdb's copy, which holds only in-frame ones; the method was immunoSEQ multiplex PCR. V and J calls and clone size are those listed in that table; D and trimming were worked out from the DNA. The repertoire has about 110,000 clones, roughly nine tenths of them found once; the top ten carry 3.5% to 5.5%.

The chain carries TRBV6-5 and TRBJ2-5; 7 bases fit TRBD2. The origin of this receptor is a man in his forties with acute or convalescent COVID-19. The sample taken for sequencing was peripheral blood. The CDR3 loop reads CASSSQRGGETQYF. The CDR3 nucleotides read TGTGCCAGCAGTTCTCAGCGGGGCGGAGAGACCCAGTACTTC.